The present entry profiles one TCR beta chain with its context. This record belongs to a study of blood T cell repertoires in COVID-19. Study information: Material from acute and convalescent COVID-19 was sourced from the United States, Italy and Spain. Sample material is recorded as cDNA or gDNA derived from T cells, B-cell-depleted T cells, or PBMCs.

In the study's own analysis: From reference gene primer amplification, estimates of nucleated cell counts were derived. TCRdb's table, derived via immunoSEQ multiplex PCR, lists solely in-frame clones and lacks some. V and J calls and clone size are as listed in that table; D and trimming were resolved from the DNA. The profile shows about 140,000 clones, around 82% of them singletons. Germline CDR1 and CDR2: MDHEN and SYDVKM. Trimming removed 6 bases at V and 9 bases at J, with 15 bases between. This CDR3 contains 13 residues. The sequence was collected from a woman in her sixties or seventies with acute or convalescent COVID-19. Sequencing was done on a sample of peripheral blood. V and J are TRBV28 and TRBJ2-1; the D is unclear. The DNA of the CDR3 is TGTGCCAGCAGCCTTATAGTCTCCGGTGAGCAGTTCTTC. This codes for CASSLIVSGEQFF.